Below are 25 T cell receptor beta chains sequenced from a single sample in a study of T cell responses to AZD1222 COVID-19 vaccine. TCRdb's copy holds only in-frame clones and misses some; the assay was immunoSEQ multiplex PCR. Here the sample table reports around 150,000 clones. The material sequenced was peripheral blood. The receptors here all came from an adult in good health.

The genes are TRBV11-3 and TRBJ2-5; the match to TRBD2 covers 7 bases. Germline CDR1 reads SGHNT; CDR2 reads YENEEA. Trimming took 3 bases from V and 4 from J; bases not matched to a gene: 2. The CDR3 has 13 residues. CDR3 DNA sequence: TGTGCCAGCAGCTTGGAGCGGGGAGAGACCCAGTACTTC. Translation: CASSLERGETQYF. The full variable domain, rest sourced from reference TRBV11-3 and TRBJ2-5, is EAGVVQSPRYKIIEKKQPVAFWCNPISGHNTLYWYLQNLGQGPELLIRYENEEAVDDSQLPKDRFSAERLKGVDSTLKIQPAELGDSAVYLCASSLERGETQYFGPGTRLLVL.

The CDR3 region is CASSLAPRSSGGTGELFF. Here the CDR3 DNA reads TGTGCCAGCAGCTTAGCACCTAGAAGTAGCGGGGGGACCGGGGAGCTGTTTTTT. The chain couples TRBV7-2 to TRBJ2-2; 10 bases line up with TRBD2. The J segment lost 5 bases and the V segment lost 0 bases, leaving 9 bases of the junction unmatched. The length of the CDR3 is 18 residues. From germline, CDR1 is SGHTA and CDR2 FQGNSA.

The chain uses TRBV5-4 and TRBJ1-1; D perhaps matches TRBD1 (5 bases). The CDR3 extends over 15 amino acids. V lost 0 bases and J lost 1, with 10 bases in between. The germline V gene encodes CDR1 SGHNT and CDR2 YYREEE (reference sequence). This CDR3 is CASSLERGANTEAFF. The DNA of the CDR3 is TGTGCCAGCAGCTTGGAGAGGGGCGCGAACACTGAAGCTTTCTTT.

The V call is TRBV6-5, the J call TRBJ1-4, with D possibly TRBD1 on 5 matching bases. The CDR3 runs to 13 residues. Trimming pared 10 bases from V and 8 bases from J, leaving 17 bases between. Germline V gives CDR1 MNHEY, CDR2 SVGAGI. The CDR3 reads CATQGFWGEKLFF. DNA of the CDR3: TGTGCCACCCAGGGTTTCTGGGGGGAAAAACTGTTTTTT.

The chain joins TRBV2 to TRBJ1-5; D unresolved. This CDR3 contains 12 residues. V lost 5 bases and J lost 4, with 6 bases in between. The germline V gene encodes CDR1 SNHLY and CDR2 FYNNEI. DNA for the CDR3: TGTGCCAGCAGTCAAGGGAATCAGCCCCAGCATTTT. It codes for CASSQGNQPQHF.

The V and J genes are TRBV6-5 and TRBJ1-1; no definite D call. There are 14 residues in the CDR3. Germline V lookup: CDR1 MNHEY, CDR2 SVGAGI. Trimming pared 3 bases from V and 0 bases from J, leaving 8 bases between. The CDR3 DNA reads TGTGCCAGCAGTTATGGCAGACTGAACACTGAAGCTTTCTTT. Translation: CASSYGRLNTEAFF.

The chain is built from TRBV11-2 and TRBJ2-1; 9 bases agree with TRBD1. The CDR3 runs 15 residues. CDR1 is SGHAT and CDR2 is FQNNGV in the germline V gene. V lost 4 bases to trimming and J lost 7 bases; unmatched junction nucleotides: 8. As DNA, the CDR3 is TGTGCCAGCAGCTCTGACAGGGGGAGTTGGAATGAGCAGTTCTTC. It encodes CASSSDRGSWNEQFF.

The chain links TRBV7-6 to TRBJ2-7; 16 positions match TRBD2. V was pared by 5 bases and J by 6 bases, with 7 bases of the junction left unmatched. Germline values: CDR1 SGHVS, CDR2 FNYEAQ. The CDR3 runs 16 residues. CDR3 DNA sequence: TGTGCCAGCAGCCGGACCGGGACTAGCGGGGGGGCCGAGCAGTACTTC. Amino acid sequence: CASSRTGTSGGAEQYF.

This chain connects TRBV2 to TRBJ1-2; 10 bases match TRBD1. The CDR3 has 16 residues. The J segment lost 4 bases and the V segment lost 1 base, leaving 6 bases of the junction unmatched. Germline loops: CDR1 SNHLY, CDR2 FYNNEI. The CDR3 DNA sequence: TGTGCCAGCAGTGAAGAAGGGACAGGGGCAGTCTATGGCTACACCTTC. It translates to CASSEEGTGAVYGYTF.

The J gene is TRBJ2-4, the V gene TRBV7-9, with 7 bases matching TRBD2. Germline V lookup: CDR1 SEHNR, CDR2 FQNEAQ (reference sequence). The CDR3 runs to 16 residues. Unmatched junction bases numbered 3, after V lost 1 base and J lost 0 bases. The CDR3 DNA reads TGTGCCAGCAGCTTAGGAGCGGGAATAGCCAAAAACATTCAGTACTTC. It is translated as CASSLGAGIAKNIQYF.

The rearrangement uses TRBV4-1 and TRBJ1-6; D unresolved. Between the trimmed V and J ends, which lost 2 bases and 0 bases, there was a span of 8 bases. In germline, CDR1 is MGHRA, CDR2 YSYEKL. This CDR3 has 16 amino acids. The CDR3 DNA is TGCGCCAGCAGCCAAAGTCCCAGCTCCTATAATTCACCCCTCCACTTT. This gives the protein CASSQSPSSYNSPLHF.

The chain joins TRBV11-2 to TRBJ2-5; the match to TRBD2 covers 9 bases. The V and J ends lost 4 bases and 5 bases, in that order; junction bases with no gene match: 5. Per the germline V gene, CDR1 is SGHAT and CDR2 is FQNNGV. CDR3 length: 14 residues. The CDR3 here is CASSSQAGGETQYF. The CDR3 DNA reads TGTGCCAGCAGCTCTCAGGCGGGGGGGGAGACCCAGTACTTC.

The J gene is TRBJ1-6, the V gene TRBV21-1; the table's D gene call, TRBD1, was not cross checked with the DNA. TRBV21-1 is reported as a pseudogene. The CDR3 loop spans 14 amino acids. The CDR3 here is CASSKSGQGRPLHF. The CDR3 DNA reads TGTGCCAGCAGCAAGTCGGGACAGGGAAGGCCCCTCCACTTT.

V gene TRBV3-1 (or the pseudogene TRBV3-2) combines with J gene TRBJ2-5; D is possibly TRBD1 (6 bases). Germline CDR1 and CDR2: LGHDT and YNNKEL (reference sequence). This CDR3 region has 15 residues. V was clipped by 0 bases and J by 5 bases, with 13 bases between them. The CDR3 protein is CASSQEGRGVETQYF. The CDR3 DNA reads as TGTGCCAGCAGCCAAGAAGGCAGGGGCGTGGAGACCCAGTACTTC.

The CDR3 DNA reads TGTGCCAGTACCGCATCGGGACAGAGCAATCAGCCCCAGCATTTT. This encodes CASTASGQSNQPQHF. The chain couples TRBV19 to TRBJ1-5; TRBD1 matches 7 bases. CDR1 and CDR2 from the germline V gene are LNHDA and SQIVND (reference sequence). The CDR3 runs 15 residues. Trimming took 7 bases from V and 1 from J; bases not matched to a gene: 7.

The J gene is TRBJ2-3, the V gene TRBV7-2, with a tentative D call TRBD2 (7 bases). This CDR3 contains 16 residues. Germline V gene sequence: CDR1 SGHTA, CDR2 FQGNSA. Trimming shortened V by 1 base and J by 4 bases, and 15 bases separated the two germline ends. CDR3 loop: CASSLDLGGRADTQYF. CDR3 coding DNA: TGTGCCAGCAGCTTAGATTTGGGGGGGCGGGCAGATACGCAGTATTTT. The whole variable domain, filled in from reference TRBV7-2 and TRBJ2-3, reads GAGVSQSPSNKVTEKGKDVELRCDPISGHTALYWYRQSLGQGLEFLIYFQGNSAPDKSGLPSDRFSAERTGGSVSTLTIQRTQQEDSAVYLCASSLDLGGRADTQYFGPGTRLTVL.

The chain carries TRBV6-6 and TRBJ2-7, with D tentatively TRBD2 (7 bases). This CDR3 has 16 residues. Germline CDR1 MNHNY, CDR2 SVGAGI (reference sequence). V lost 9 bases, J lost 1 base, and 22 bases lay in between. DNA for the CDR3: TGTGCCAGTACCAGGGGAGGGGGGATCAGTTCCTACGAGCAGTACTTC. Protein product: CASTRGGGISSYEQYF.

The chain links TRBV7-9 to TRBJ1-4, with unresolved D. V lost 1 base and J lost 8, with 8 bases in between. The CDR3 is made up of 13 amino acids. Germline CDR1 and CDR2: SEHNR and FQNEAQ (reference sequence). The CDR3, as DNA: TGTGCCAGCAGCTTAGAGGGCAGCGAAAAACTGTTTTTT. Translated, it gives CASSLEGSEKLFF.

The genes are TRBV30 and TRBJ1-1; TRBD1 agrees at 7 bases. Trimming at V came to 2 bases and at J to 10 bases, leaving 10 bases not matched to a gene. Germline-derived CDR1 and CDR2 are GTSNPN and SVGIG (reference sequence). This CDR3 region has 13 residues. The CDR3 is CAWSLGQDVIAFF. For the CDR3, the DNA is TGTGCCTGGAGTCTCGGACAGGACGTTATAGCTTTCTTT.

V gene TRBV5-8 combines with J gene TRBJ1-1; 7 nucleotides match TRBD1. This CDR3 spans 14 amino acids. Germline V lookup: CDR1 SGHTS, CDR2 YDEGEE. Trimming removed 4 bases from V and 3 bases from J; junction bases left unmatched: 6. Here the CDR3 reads CASSLRQGYTEAFF. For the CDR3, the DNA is TGTGCCAGCAGCCTAAGACAGGGTTACACTGAAGCTTTCTTT.

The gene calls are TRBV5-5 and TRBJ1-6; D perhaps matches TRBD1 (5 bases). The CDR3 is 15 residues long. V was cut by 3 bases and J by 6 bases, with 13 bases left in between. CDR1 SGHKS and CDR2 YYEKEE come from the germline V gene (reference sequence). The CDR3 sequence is CASSSGGLGNSPLHF. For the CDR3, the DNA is TGTGCCAGCAGCTCCGGGGGGTTGGGTAATTCACCCCTCCACTTT.

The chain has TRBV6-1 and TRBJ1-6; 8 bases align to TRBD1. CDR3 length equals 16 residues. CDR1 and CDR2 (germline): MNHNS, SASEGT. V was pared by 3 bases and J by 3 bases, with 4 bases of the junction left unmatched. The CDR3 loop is CASSEAGTGYNSPLHF. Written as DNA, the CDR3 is TGTGCCAGCAGTGAGGCCGGGACAGGCTATAATTCACCCCTCCACTTT.

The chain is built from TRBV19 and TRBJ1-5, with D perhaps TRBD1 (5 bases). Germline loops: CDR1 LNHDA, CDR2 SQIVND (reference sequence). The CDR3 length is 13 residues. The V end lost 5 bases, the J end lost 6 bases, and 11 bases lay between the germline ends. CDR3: CASSEQGGQPQHF. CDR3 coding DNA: TGTGCCAGTAGTGAGCAGGGTGGTCAGCCCCAGCATTTT.

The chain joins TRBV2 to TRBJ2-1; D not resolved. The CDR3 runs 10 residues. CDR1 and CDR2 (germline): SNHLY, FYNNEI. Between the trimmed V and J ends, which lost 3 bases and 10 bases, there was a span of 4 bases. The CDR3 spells CASSDREQFF. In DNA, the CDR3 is TGTGCCAGCAGTGACCGGGAGCAGTTCTTC.

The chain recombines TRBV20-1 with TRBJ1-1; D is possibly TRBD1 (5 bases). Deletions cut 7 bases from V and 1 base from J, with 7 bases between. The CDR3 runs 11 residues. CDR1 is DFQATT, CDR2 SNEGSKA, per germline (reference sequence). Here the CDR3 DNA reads TGCAGTGGGACACCGAACACTGAAGCTTTCTTT. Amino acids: CSGTPNTEAFF.